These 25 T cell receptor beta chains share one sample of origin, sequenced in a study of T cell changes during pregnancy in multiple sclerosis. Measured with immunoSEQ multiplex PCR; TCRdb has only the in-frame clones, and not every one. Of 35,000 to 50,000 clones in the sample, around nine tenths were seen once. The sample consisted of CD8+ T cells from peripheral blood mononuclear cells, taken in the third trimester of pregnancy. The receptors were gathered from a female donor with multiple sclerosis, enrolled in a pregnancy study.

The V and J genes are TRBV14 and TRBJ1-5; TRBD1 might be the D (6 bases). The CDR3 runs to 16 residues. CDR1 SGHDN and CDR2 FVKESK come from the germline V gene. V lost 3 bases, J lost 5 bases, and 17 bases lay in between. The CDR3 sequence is CASSHDDRLIDQPQHF. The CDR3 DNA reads TGTGCCAGCAGCCATGATGACAGGTTGATAGATCAGCCCCAGCATTTT.

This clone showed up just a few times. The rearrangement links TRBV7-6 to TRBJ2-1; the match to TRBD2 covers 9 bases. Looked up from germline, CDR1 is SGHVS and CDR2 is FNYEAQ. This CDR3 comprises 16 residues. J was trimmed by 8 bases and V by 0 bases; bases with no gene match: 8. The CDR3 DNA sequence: TGTGCCAGCAGCTTAGCGTCAGCGGGGGGAATCGATGAGCAGTTCTTC. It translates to CASSLASAGGIDEQFF.

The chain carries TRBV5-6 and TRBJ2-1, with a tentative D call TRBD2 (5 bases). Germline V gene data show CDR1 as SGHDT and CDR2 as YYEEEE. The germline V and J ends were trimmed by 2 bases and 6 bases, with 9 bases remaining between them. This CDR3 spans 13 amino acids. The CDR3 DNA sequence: TGTGCCAGCAGCTTCCTAGCTAGCAATGAGCAGTTCTTC. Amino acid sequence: CASSFLASNEQFF.

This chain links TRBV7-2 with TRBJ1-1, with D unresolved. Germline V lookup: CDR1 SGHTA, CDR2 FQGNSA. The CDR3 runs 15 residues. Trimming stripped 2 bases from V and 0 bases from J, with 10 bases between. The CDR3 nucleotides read TGTGCCAGCAGCTTAAATGTGTATCTGAACACTGAAGCTTTCTTT. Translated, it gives CASSLNVYLNTEAFF.

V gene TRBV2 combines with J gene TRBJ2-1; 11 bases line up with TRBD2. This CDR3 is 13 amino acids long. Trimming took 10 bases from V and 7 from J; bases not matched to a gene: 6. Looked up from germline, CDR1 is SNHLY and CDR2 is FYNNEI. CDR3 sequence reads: CATLTSGVNEQFF. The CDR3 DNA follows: TGTGCCACCCTGACTAGCGGGGTTAATGAGCAGTTCTTC.

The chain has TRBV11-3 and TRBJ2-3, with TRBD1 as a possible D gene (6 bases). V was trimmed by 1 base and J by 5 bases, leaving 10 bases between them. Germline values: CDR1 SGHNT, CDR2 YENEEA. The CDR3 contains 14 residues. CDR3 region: CASSLGTDRDTQYF. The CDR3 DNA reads TGTGCCAGCAGCTTAGGGACAGATAGAGATACGCAGTATTTT.

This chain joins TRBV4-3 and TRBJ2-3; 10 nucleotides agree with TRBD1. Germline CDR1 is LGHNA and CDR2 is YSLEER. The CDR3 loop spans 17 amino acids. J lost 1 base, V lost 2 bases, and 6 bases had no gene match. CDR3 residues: CASSQPTGTGGTDTQYF. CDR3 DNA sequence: TGCGCCAGCAGCCAACCTACCGGGACAGGGGGCACAGATACGCAGTATTTT.

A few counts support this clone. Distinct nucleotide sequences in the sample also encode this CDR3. The CDR3 here is CASSLNSNPNTEAFF. In DNA form, the CDR3 reads TGCGCCAGCAGTTTAAACAGCAACCCGAACACTGAAGCTTTCTTT. This rearrangement joins TRBV5-1 to TRBJ1-1, with D hard to call. Germline assignment: CDR1 SGHRS and CDR2 YFSETQ. V was trimmed by 5 bases and J by 1 base, leaving 15 bases between them. This CDR3 spans 15 amino acids.

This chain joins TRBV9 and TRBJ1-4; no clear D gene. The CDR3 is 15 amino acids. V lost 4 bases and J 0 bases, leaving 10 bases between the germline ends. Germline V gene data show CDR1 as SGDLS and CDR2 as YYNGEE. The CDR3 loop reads CASSPTPATNEKLFF. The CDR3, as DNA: TGTGCCAGCAGCCCCACACCAGCAACTAATGAAAAACTGTTTTTT. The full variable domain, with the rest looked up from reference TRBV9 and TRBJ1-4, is DSGVTQTPKHLITATGQRVTLRCSPRSGDLSVYWYQQSLDQGLQFLIQYYNGEERAKGNILERFSAQQFPDLHSELNLSSLELGDSALYFCASSPTPATNEKLFFGSGTQLSVL.

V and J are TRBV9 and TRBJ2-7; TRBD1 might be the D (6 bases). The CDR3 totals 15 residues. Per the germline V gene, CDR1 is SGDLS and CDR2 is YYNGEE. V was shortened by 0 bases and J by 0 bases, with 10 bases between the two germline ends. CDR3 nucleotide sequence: TGTGCCAGCAGCGTAGATGTGGGGGCCTCCTACGAGCAGTACTTC. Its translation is CASSVDVGASYEQYF.

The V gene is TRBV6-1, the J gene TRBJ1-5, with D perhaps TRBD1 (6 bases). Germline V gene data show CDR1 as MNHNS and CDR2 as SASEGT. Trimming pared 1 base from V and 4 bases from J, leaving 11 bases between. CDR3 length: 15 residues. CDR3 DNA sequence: TGTGCCAGCAGTGAAGGAGGGACACCTAATCAGCCCCAGCATTTT. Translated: CASSEGGTPNQPQHF.

CDR3 coding DNA: TGTGCCAGTAGTATAGATCAGTGGGACAGGGACAGTCGGGACCTCTCTGGGGCCAACGTCCTGACTTTC. Translation gives CASSIDQWDRDSRDLSGANVLTF. The V and J genes are TRBV19 and TRBJ2-6, with 9 bases lining up with TRBD1. The CDR3 sequence is 23 residues long. Germline CDR1 LNHDA, CDR2 SQIVND (reference sequence). Trimming took 0 bases from V and 0 from J; bases not matched to a gene: 18.

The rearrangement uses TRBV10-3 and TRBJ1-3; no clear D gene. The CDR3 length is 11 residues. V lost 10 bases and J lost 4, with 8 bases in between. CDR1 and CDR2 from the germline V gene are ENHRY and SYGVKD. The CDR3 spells CATYGGNTIYF. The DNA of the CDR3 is TGTGCCACATACGGGGGAAACACCATATATTTT.

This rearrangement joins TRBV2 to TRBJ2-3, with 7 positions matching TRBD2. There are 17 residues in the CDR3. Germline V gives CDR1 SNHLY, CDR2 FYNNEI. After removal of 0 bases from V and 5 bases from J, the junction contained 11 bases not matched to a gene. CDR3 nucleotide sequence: TGTGCCAGCAGTGAAGCGGAGGCGGGAGAGTATGGAGATACGCAGTATTTT. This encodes CASSEAEAGEYGDTQYF.

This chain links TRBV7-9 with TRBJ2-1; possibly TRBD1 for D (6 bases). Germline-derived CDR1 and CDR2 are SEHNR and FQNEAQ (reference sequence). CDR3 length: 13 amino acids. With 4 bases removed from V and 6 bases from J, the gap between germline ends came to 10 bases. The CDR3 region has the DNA TGTGCCAGCAGCTCCGACAGGATCAATGAGCAGTTCTTC. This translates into CASSSDRINEQFF.

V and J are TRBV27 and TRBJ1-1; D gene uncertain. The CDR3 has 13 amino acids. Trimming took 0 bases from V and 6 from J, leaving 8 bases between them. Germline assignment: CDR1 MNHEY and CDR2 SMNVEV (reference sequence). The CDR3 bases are TGTGCCAGCAGTTTATCCCCAGTCTCTGAAGCTTTCTTT. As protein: CASSLSPVSEAFF.

CDR3 nucleotides: TGTGCCAGCAGTTTAAGATTAGGGGACAAAGACTACGAGCAGTACTTC. As protein: CASSLRLGDKDYEQYF. V usage is TRBV28 and J usage is TRBJ2-7; possible D gene TRBD1, 6 bases. V was pared by 2 bases and J by 3 bases, with 17 bases between. Per the germline V gene, CDR1 is MDHEN and CDR2 is SYDVKM. CDR3 length: 16 residues.

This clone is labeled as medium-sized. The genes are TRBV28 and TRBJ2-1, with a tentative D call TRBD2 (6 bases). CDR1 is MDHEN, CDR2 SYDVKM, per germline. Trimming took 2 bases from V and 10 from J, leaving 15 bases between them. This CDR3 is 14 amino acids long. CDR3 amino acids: CASSLHPQGGEQFF. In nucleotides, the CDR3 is TGTGCCAGCAGTTTACACCCGCAGGGAGGAGAGCAGTTCTTC.

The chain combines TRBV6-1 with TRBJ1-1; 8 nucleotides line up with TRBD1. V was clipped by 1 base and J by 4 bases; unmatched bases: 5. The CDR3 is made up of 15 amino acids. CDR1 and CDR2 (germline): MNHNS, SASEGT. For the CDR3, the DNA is TGTGCCAGCAGTGAAGAGGGGACAGGACCCACTGAAGCTTTCTTT. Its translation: CASSEEGTGPTEAFF.

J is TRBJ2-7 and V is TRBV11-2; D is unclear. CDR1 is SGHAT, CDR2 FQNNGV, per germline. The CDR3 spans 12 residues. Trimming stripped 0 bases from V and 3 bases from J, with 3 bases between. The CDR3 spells CASSLDNYEQYF. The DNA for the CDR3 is TGTGCCAGCAGCTTAGATAACTACGAGCAGTACTTC.

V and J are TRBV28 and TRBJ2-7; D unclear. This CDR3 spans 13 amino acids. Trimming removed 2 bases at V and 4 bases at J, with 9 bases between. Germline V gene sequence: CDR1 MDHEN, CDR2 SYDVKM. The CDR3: CASSLPGPYEQYF. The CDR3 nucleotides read TGTGCCAGCAGTTTACCGGGTCCGTACGAGCAGTACTTC.

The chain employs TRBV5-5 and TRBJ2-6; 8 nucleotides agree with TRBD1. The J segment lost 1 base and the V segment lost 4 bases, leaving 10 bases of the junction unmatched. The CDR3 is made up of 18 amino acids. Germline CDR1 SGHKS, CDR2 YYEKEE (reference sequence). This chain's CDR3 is CASSLNGQGPSGANVLTF. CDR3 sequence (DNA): TGTGCCAGCAGCCTTAACGGACAGGGACCTTCTGGGGCCAACGTCCTGACTTTC.

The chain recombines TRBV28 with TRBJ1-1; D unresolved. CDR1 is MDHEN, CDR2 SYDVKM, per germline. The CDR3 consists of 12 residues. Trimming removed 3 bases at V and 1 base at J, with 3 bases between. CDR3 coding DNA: TGTGCCAGCAGTTTGGCGAACACTGAAGCTTTCTTT. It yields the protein CASSLANTEAFF.

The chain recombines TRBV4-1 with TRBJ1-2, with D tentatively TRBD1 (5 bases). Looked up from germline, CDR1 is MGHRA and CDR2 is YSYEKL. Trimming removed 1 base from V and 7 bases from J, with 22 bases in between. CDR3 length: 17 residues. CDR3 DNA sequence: TGCGCCAGCAGCCAAGTAGCTGGTCGGGAGGGACTGGGTGGCTACACCTTC. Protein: CASSQVAGREGLGGYTF.

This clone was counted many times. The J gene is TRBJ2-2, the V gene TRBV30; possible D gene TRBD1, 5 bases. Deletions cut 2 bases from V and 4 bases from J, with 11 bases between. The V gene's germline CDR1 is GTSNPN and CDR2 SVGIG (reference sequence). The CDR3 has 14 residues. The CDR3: CAWSPGPFTGELFF. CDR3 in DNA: TGTGCCTGGAGTCCAGGGCCATTCACCGGGGAGCTGTTTTTT.